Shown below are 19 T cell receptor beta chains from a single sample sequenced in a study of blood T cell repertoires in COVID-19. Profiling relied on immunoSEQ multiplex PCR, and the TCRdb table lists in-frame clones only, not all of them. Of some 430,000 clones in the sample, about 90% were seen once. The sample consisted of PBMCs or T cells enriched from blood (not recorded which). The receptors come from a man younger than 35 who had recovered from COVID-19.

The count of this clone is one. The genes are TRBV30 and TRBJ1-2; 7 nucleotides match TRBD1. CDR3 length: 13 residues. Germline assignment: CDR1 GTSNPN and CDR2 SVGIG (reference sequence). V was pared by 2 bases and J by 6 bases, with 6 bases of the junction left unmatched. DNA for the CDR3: TGTGCCTGGAGTACCGGGACAGCTAATGGCTACACCTTC. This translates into CAWSTGTANGYTF.

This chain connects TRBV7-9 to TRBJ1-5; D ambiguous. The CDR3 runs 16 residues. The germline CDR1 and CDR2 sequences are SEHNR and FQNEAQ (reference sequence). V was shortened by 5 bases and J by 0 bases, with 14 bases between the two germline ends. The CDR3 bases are TGTGCCAGCAGCAACTCCCGAACAGCTAGCAATCAGCCCCAGCATTTT. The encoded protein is CASSNSRTASNQPQHF.

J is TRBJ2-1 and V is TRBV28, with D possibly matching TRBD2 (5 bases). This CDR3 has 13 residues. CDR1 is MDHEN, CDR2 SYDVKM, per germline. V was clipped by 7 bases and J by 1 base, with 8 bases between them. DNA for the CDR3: TGTGCCAGCATCACTAGTTCCTACAATGAGCAGTTCTTC. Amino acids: CASITSSYNEQFF.

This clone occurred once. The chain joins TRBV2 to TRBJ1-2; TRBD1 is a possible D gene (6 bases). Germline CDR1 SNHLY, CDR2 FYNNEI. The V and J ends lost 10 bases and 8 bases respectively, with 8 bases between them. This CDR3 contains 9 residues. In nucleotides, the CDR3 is TGTGCCAATACAGGGGGCTACACCTTC. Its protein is CANTGGYTF.

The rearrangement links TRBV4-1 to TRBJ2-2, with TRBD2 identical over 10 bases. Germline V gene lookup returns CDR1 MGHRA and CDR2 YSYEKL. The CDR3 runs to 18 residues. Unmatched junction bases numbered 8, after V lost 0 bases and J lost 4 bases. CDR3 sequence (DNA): TGCGCCAGCAGCCAAGAGACACTAGCGGGATACCCCACCGGGGAGCTGTTTTTT. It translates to CASSQETLAGYPTGELFF.

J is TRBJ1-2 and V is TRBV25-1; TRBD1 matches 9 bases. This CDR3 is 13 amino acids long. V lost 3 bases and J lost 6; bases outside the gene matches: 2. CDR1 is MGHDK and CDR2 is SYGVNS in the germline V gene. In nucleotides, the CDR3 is TGTGCCAGCAGTGAGCGGACAGGGGATGGCTACACCTTC. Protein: CASSERTGDGYTF.

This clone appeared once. The CDR3 DNA reads as TGTGCCAGCAGCTTAGGACCCGGACTAGCGGGGGGGCTGGTAGATACGCAGTATTTT. It yields the protein CASSLGPGLAGGLVDTQYF. The chain joins TRBV7-3 to TRBJ2-3, with 15 bases identical to TRBD2. The CDR3 contains 19 residues. CDR1 is SGHTA, CDR2 FQGTGA, per germline. Trimming removed 2 bases from V and 5 bases from J; junction bases left unmatched: 11.

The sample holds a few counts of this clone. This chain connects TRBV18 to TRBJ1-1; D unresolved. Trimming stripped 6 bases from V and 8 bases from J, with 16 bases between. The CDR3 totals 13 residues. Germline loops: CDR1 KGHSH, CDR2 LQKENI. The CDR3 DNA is TGTGCCAGCTCGTTGGGGAGCGTAGGCGAAGCTTTCTTT. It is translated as CASSLGSVGEAFF.

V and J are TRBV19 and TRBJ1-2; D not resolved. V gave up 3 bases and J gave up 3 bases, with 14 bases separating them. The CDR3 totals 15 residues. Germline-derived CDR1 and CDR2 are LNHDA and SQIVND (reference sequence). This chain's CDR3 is CASSIRSRGDYGYTF. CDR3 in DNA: TGTGCCAGTAGTATTAGGTCGCGGGGTGACTATGGCTACACCTTC.

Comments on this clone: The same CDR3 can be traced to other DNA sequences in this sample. CDR3 residues: CASSERSSGNTIYF. The CDR3 DNA is TGTGCCAGCAGTGAAAGGAGCTCTGGAAACACCATATATTTT. The genes are TRBV6-1 and TRBJ1-3; no clear D gene. V lost 2 bases and J 0 bases, leaving 5 bases between the germline ends. The CDR3 covers 14 residues. CDR1 and CDR2 (germline): MNHNS, SASEGT.

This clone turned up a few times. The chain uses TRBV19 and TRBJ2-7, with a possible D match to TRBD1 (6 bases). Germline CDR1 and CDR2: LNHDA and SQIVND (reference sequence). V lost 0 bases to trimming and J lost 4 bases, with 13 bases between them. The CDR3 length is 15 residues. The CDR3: CASSIDSRTAYEQYF. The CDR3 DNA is TGTGCCAGTAGTATAGACTCCCGGACAGCGTACGAGCAGTACTTC. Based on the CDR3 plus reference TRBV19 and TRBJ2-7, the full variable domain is DGGITQSPKYLFRKEGQNVTLSCEQNLNHDAMYWYRQDPGQGLRLIYYSQIVNDFQKGDIAEGYSVSREKKESFPLTVTSAQKNPTAFYLCASSIDSRTAYEQYFGPGTRLTVT.

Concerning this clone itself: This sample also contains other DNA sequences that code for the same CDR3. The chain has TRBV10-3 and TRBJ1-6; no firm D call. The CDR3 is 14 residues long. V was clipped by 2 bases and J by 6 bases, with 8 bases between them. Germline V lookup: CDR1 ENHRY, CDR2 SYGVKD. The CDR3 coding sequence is TGTGCCATCAGTGAGGGGCAGGCTAATTCACCCCTCCACTTT. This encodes CAISEGQANSPLHF.

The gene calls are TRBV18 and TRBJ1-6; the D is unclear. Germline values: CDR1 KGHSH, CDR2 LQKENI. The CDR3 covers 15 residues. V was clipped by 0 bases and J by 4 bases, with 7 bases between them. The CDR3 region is CASSPPAQYNSPLHF. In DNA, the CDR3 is TGTGCCAGCTCACCACCCGCCCAGTATAATTCACCCCTCCACTTT. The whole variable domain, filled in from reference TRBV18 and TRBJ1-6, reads NAGVMQNPRHLVRRRGQEARLRCSPMKGHSHVYWYRQLPEEGLKFMVYLQKENIIDESGMPKERFSAEFPKEGPSILRIQQVVRGDSAAYFCASSPPAQYNSPLHFGNGTRLTVT.

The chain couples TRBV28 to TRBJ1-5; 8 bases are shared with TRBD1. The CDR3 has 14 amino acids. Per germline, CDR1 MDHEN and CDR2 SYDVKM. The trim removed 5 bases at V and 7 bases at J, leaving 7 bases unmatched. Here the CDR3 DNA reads TGTGCCAGCAGTAAGCGACAGGGGAGCCAGCCCCAGCATTTT. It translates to CASSKRQGSQPQHF.

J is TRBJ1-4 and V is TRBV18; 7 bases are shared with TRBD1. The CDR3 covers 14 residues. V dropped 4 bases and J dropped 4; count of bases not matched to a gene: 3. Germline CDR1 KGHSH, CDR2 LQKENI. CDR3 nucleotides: TGTGCCAGCTCACGACAGGGTGGTAATGAAAAACTGTTTTTT. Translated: CASSRQGGNEKLFF.

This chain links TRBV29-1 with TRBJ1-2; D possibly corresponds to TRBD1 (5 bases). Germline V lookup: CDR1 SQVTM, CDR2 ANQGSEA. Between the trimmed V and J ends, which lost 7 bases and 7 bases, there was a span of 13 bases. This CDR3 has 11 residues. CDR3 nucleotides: TGCAGCGCCCCTGGGGGGTTTGGCTACACCTTC. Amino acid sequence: CSAPGGFGYTF. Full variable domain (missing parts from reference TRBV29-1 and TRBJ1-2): SAVISQKPSRDICQRGTSLTIQCQVDSQVTMMFWYRQQPGQSLTLIATANQGSEATYESGFVIDKFPISRPNLTFSTLTVSNMSPEDSSIYLCSAPGGFGYTFGSGTRLTVV.

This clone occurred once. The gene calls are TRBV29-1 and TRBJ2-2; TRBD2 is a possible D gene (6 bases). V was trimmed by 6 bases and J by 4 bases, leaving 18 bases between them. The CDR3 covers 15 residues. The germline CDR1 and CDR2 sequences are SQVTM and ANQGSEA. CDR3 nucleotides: TGCAGCGTGGGAGTTTCGGCCGGGGGCACCGGGGAGCTGTTTTTT. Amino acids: CSVGVSAGGTGELFF.

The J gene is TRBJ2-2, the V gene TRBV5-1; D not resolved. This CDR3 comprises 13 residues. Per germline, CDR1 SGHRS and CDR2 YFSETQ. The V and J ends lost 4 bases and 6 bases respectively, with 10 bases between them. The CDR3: CASSPLLSGELFF. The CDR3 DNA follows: TGCGCCAGCAGCCCCCTCCTGTCCGGGGAGCTGTTTTTT. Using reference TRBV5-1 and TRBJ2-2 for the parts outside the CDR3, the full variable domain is KAGVTQTPRYLIKTRGQQVTLSCSPISGHRSVSWYQQTPGQGLQFLFEYFSETQRNKGNFPGRFSGRQFSNSRSEMNVSTLELGDSALYLCASSPLLSGELFFGEGSRLTVL.

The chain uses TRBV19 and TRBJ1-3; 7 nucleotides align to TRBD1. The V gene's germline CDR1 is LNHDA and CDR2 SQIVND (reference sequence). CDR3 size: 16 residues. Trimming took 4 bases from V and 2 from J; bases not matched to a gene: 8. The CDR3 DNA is TGTGCCAGTAGTACACTCCAGGGGGGCACTGGAAACACCATATATTTT. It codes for CASSTLQGGTGNTIYF.